The entry below gives a single T cell receptor (beta chain) sequence along with its context. The antigen remains undetermined. The data belong to a study of identical twins. The study's findings and limits: The models gave estimates that fell short of the out-of-frame TCR alpha sharing seen in monozygotic twins.

Trimming cost V 0 bases and J 2 bases; bases outside gene matches: 9. The CDR3 spans 18 residues. The germline CDR1 and CDR2 sequences are SEHNR and FQNEAQ (reference sequence). With template switching, a universal primer site was added, and the cDNA carried unique molecular identifiers. Via MiXCR, TCRdb re-called the 5' RACE reads, giving one row per CDR3 protein. The sample has 1,800,000 or so distinct CDR3 sequences, around 33% seen once. This sequence originates from a newborn girl in good health. J is TRBJ2-3 and V is TRBV7-9; the match to TRBD2 covers 9 bases. Sequenced input: cord blood. CDR3 region: CASSLAISGGRFTDTQYF. Here the CDR3 DNA reads TGTGCCAGCAGCTTAGCTATTAGCGGGGGCCGCTTCACAGATACGCAGTATTTT.